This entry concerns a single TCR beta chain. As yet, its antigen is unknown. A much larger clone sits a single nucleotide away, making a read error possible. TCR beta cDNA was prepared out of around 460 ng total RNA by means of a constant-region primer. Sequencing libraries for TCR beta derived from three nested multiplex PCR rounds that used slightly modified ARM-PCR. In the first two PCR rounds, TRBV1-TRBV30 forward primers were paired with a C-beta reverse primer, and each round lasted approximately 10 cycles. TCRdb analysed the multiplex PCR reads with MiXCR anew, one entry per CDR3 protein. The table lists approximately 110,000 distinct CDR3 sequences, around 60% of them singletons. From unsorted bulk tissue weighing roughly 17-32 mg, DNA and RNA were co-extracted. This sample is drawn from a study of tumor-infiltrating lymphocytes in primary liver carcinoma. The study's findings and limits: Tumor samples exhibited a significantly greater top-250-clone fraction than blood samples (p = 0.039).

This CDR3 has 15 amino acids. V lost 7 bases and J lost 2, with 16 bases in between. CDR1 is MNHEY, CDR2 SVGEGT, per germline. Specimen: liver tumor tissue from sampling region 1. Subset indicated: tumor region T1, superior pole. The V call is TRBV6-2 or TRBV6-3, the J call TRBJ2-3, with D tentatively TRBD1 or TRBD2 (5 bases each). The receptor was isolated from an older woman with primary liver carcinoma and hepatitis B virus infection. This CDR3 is CASKGSVTPTDTQYF. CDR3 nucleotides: TGTGCCAGCAAGGGGAGCGTCACCCCCACAGATACGCAGTATTTT.